This TCR beta chain was obtained from a study of blood T cell repertoires in COVID-19. Study at large: Acute-phase and convalescent COVID-19 samples originated in the United States, Italy and Spain. PBMCs, B-cell-depleted T cells, or T cells provided the cDNA or gDNA that made up the material.

How the authors handled the data: Counts of nucleated cells, estimated from reference gene primer amplification, were obtained. Sequencing was performed with immunoSEQ multiplex PCR; in TCRdb, only in-frame clones are kept and a portion is missing. That table furnishes V, J and clone size, whereas the DNA furnished D and trimming. This table holds 40,000 to 45,000 clones, around 82% found once. The V end lost 6 bases, the J end lost 4 bases, and 9 bases lay between the germline ends. The CDR3 extends over 13 amino acids. Germline V lookup: CDR1 SNHLY, CDR2 FYNNEI. V is TRBV2 and J is TRBJ1-4; no clear D. The clonotype was recovered from an elderly man with acute or convalescent COVID-19. Sequencing was carried out using peripheral blood. The CDR3 reads CASRAQFNEKLFF. CDR3 in DNA: TGTGCCAGCAGGGCACAGTTTAATGAAAAACTGTTTTTT.